The rows below give T cell receptor beta chains drawn from one sample of a study of blood T cell repertoires in COVID-19. The method was immunoSEQ multiplex PCR; TCRdb's version includes in-frame clones alone and lacks a portion of them. The sample shows 95,000 to 150,000 clones, 70% to 85% of them seen only once. Sequenced sample: peripheral blood. These receptors all come from a woman aged 70-85 years with acute or convalescent COVID-19. Both conserved end residues are part of each CDR3. A D gene is named only where the DNA matches it firmly. Clone size is given for some rows only: seen once, a few or many times, or a class if the clone is expanded.

>TRBJ1-5|.|TRBV3-1/TRBV3-2|TRBD1
CASSLGTGGNQPQHF
TGTGCCAGCAGCCTGGGAACAGGGGGAAATCAGCCCCAGCATTTT
>TRBJ1-1|.|TRBV15|.
CATSLWGGVEAFF
TGTGCCACCAGCCTCTGGGGGGGGGTTGAAGCTTTCTTT
>TRBJ2-3|.|TRBV10-3|.
CAINQAPGRATQYF
TGTGCCATCAACCAGGCCCCCGGCAGAGCAACGCAGTATTTT
>TRBJ2-1|.|TRBV9|TRBD2
CASSVLAGVENEQFF
TGTGCCAGCAGCGTTCTAGCGGGGGTTGAGAATGAGCAGTTCTTC
>TRBJ1-2|.|TRBV5-4|.
CASSPLQGMYYGYTF
TGTGCCAGCAGCCCTCTCCAGGGAATGTACTATGGCTACACCTTC
>TRBJ2-5|.|TRBV6-2/TRBV6-3|.
CASSSSAWETQYF
TGTGCCAGCAGTTCGTCAGCGTGGGAGACCCAGTACTTC
>TRBJ2-7|once|TRBV6-2/TRBV6-3|.
CASRYRGSSYEQYF
TGTGCCAGCAGATACCGGGGGAGCTCCTACGAGCAGTACTTC
>TRBJ2-5|.|TRBV5-1|TRBD1
CASSLLPGQGGKETQYF
TGCGCCAGCAGCTTGCTTCCGGGACAGGGGGGGAAAGAGACCCAGTACTTC
>TRBJ2-5|.|TRBV15|.
CATSKLQETQYF
TGTGCCACCAGCAAGCTCCAAGAGACCCAGTACTTC
>TRBJ2-1|.|TRBV5-1|TRBD2
CASSRGSGDLREQFF
TGCGCCAGCAGCCGCGGGAGCGGGGACCTCCGGGAGCAGTTCTTC
>TRBJ1-5|.|TRBV6-5|.
CASSSTPSSNQPQHF
TGTGCCAGCAGTTCGACACCTTCTAGCAATCAGCCCCAGCATTTT
>TRBJ2-5|once|TRBV2|TRBD1
CASSDVRGRLGTQYF
TGTGCCAGCAGTGACGTTAGGGGGCGGCTCGGGACCCAGTACTTC
>TRBJ1-4|.|TRBV23-1|.
CASRPLCGTNEKLFF
TGCGCCAGCAGGCCCTTATGCGGGACTAATGAAAAACTGTTTTTT
>TRBJ1-2|.|TRBV30|.
CAWARKGGTYGYTF
TGTGCCTGGGCCCGGAAGGGGGGGACCTATGGCTACACCTTC
>TRBJ1-1|.|TRBV3-1/TRBV3-2|.
CASSRDSANTEAFF
TGTGCCAGCAGCCGCGACTCAGCGAACACTGAAGCTTTCTTT
>TRBJ1-2|.|TRBV6-5|.
CASRQTQNYGYTF
TGTGCCAGCAGACAGACACAGAACTATGGCTACACCTTC
>TRBJ1-1|.|TRBV27|.
CASSFSGQRVSTEAFF
TGTGCCAGCAGTTTCTCCGGACAGAGGGTGAGCACTGAAGCTTTCTTT
>TRBJ2-3|many|TRBV4-3|TRBD2
CASSQGLAGGVVTDTQYF
TGCGCCAGCAGCCAGGGACTAGCGGGGGGGGTCGTCACAGATACGCAGTATTTT
>TRBJ1-2|few|TRBV4-2|.
CASSQDLPGMGYGYTF
TGTGCCAGCAGCCAAGATCTTCCAGGGATGGGCTATGGCTACACCTTC
>TRBJ2-5|.|TRBV5-1|.
CASSLMTSEGTQYF
TGCGCCAGCAGCTTGATGACTAGTGAGGGGACCCAGTACTTC
>TRBJ1-2|few|TRBV9|TRBD1
CASSAGQTTFPYTF
TGTGCCAGCAGCGCGGGACAGACAACCTTCCCCTACACCTTC
>TRBJ1-5|once|TRBV6-2/TRBV6-3|TRBD1
CASSYGTASNQPQHF
TGTGCCAGCAGTTACGGGACAGCTAGCAATCAGCCCCAGCATTTT
>TRBJ2-2|.|TRBV5-5|TRBD2
CASSSILGLAGGSTGELFF
TGTGCCAGCAGCTCCATTCTTGGGCTAGCGGGGGGATCCACCGGGGAGCTGTTTTTT
>TRBJ2-5|.|TRBV18|.
CASSNQETQYF
TGTGCCAGCTCTAACCAAGAGACCCAGTACTTC
>TRBJ1-1|.|TRBV7-9|.
CASSSAQQGRGEAFF
TGTGCCAGCAGCTCCGCTCAGCAGGGTAGGGGTGAAGCTTTCTTT
>TRBJ1-2|.|TRBV5-4|.
CASSLDQGQDGYTF
TGTGCCAGCAGCTTGGATCAGGGGCAGGATGGCTACACCTTC
>TRBJ2-6|.|TRBV7-8|.
CASSPRGVVGTRNPSSGANVLTF
TGTGCCAGCAGCCCCAGGGGGGTGGTTGGGACACGGAATCCCAGCTCTGGGGCCAACGTCCTGACTTTC
>TRBJ2-5|.|TRBV5-1|.
CASSLASGETQYF
TGCGCCAGCAGCTTGGCATCAGGAGAGACCCAGTACTTC
>TRBJ1-2|.|TRBV5-1|.
CASSLRGGSYTF
TGCGCCAGCAGCTTGCGAGGGGGAAGCTACACCTTC
>TRBJ2-5|.|TRBV10-3|TRBD1
CAISEGTGTETQYF
TGTGCCATCAGTGAGGGGACAGGGACAGAGACCCAGTACTTC
>TRBJ1-2|.|TRBV5-1|.
CASSLGAGDGGYTF
TGCGCCAGCAGCTTGGGAGCAGGGGATGGTGGCTACACCTTC
>TRBJ2-2|once|TRBV5-1|TRBD2
CASSLAGASGGGGELFF
TGCGCCAGCAGCTTGGCCGGCGCTAGCGGGGGCGGCGGGGAGCTGTTTTTT
>TRBJ1-2|few|TRBV23-1|.
CASSQSVGGYTF
TGCGCCAGCAGTCAATCGGTCGGTGGCTACACCTTC
>TRBJ2-1|.|TRBV7-9|TRBD2
CASSLLSGGPENEQFF
TGTGCCAGCAGCTTACTATCGGGGGGGCCGGAAAATGAGCAGTTCTTC
>TRBJ1-3|.|TRBV27|TRBD1
CASSFGNPTGVNGNTIYF
TGTGCCAGCAGTTTTGGGAACCCTACAGGGGTTAATGGAAACACCATATATTTT
>TRBJ1-1|.|TRBV4-2|.
CASSQDSGWNTEAFF
TGTGCCAGCAGCCAAGATTCAGGGTGGAACACTGAAGCTTTCTTT
>TRBJ2-3|.|TRBV19|.
CASSISGPDSSTDTQYF
TGTGCCAGTAGTATTTCAGGGCCTGATTCTAGCACAGATACGCAGTATTTT
>TRBJ1-4|.|TRBV4-1|.
CASSRKGAAPSNEKLFF
TGCGCCAGCAGCCGCAAAGGAGCAGCCCCGTCTAATGAAAAACTGTTTTTT
>TRBJ2-1|.|TRBV19|.
CASSPLGGGSSYNEQFF
TGTGCCAGTAGTCCCCTGGGGGGGGGCAGCTCCTACAATGAGCAGTTCTTC
>TRBJ1-5|.|TRBV27|.
CASRQSTSNQPQHF
TGTGCCAGCCGACAAAGCACCAGCAATCAGCCCCAGCATTTT
>TRBJ2-3|.|TRBV9|.
CASSVGVSSTDTQYF
TGTGCCAGCAGCGTCGGGGTCTCTAGCACAGATACGCAGTATTTT
>TRBJ1-3|.|TRBV6-2/TRBV6-3|.
CASSYEKTGNTIYF
TGTGCCAGCAGTTATGAGAAGACTGGAAACACCATATATTTT
>TRBJ2-4|.|TRBV3-1/TRBV3-2|TRBD2
CASSPYGGRSKNIQYF
TGTGCCAGCAGCCCCTACGGGGGGAGATCCAAAAACATTCAGTACTTC
>TRBJ1-6|.|TRBV5-6|.
CASSLFWEAYNSPLHF
TGTGCCAGCAGCTTGTTCTGGGAGGCCTATAATTCACCCCTCCACTTT
>TRBJ2-3|.|TRBV7-2|TRBD2
CASSSRTSGALDTQYF
TGTGCCAGCAGCTCTCGGACTAGCGGGGCCTTGGATACGCAGTATTTT
>TRBJ1-4|.|TRBV11-2|TRBD1
CASSLGQVNEKLFF
TGTGCCAGCAGCTTGGGACAGGTGAATGAAAAACTGTTTTTT